This T cell receptor beta chain stems from a study of T-cell reconstitution after alpha-beta-depleted transplantation in children. The CDR3 is 16 residues long. V dropped 2 bases and J dropped 6; count of bases not matched to a gene: 5. Germline values: CDR1 LGHDT, CDR2 YNNKEL (reference sequence). It was with unique molecular identifiers that the TCRbeta library was prepared. Each CDR3 protein gets one entry after TCRdb re-called the PCR reads with MiXCR. The data hold hundreds of thousands of distinct CDR3 sequences, with more than 10% observed a single time. This clonotype occurred a few times. This clonotype originated in a human donor who donated a stem cell graft to a child with Fanconi anemia. V gene TRBV3-1 combines with J gene TRBJ2-1; TRBD2 matches at 12 bases. The specimen was PBMCs, collected from the stem cell graft. The CDR3 protein is CASSQSLAGGTNEQFF. CDR3 coding DNA: TGTGCCAGCAGCCAATCTCTAGCGGGGGGGACCAATGAGCAGTTCTTC.